Listed below are T cell receptor beta chains from one sample, sequenced in a study of T cell changes during pregnancy in multiple sclerosis. Method: immunoSEQ multiplex PCR; TCRdb's copy keeps in-frame clones and lacks some. The sample holds 60,000 to 70,000 clones; approximately 90% are singletons and the top ten take more than 2.5%. Material: peripheral blood, obtained in the second trimester of pregnancy. Receptors originate from a female donor in good health, enrolled as a control in a pregnancy study. Each CDR3 is given with its conserved first and last residue. Each record gives: J gene, D gene, clone size, V gene, CDR3 DNA, CDR3 protein. D genes are given only for firm matches. Size tells how often a clone was seen (once, few, many) or the class of an expanded clone, and some rows leave it out.

TRBJ1-5 TRBD1 . TRBV27 TGTGCCAGCAGTTTAAGCGGACAGGGAAGCAATCAGCCCCAGCATTTT CASSLSGQGSNQPQHF
TRBJ2-7 . . TRBV7-2 TGTGCCAGCAGCGCCTACTACGAGCAGTACTTC CASSAYYEQYF
TRBJ2-5 . . TRBV11-2 TGTGCCAGCAGCTTACAGGGGGTAGCGGGGTTTAAGACCCAGTACTTC CASSLQGVAGFKTQYF
TRBJ2-7 . . TRBV5-4 TGTGCCAGCAGCCCGGACTTAACACGCTCCTACGAGCAGTACTTC CASSPDLTRSYEQYF
TRBJ2-7 TRBD1 . TRBV7-9 TGTGCCAGCAGCTGGGCCGGGACAGGGGGCGAGCAGTACTTC CASSWAGTGGEQYF
TRBJ1-2 . . TRBV14 TGTGCCAGCAGCCAAGATGGCCAGAACTATGGCTACACCTTC CASSQDGQNYGYTF
TRBJ2-7 . few TRBV28 TGTGCCAGCAGAACAGGACTAAACGAGCAGTACTTC CASRTGLNEQYF
TRBJ2-1 TRBD2 . TRBV9 TGTGCCAGCAGCCCACAACTAGCGGGGGGGCGCAATGAGCAGTTCTTC CASSPQLAGGRNEQFF
TRBJ1-4 TRBD1 once TRBV2 TGTGCCAGCCTGGAGGGACAGGGGAATGAAAAACTGTTTTTT CASLEGQGNEKLFF
TRBJ2-3 TRBD2 . TRBV4-1 TGCGCCAGCAGCCAAGATTTTGCTAGCGGGAGTGGAGGTACGCAGTATTTT CASSQDFASGSGGTQYF
TRBJ2-1 TRBD1 . TRBV5-6 TGTGCCAGCAGCGCTCCGGGTTTGAGGGGGCAGGATGAGCAGTTCTTC CASSAPGLRGQDEQFF
TRBJ1-6 TRBD1 . TRBV7-9 TGTGCCAGCAGCTTAGACAGGGGTGGACCCCTCCACTTT CASSLDRGGPLHF
TRBJ2-7 . . TRBV28 TGTGCCAGCAGAACTCAGGGAAACGAGCAGTACTTC CASRTQGNEQYF
TRBJ2-7 . . TRBV4-1 TGCGCCAGCAGCCAACTAGGGGGAGGGTTTGTCGGCGAGCAGTACTTC CASSQLGGGFVGEQYF
TRBJ2-3 TRBD2 . TRBV7-2 TGTGCCAGCAGCTTAGGGTTTGGGACTACCAAGACAGATACGCAGTATTTT CASSLGFGTTKTDTQYF
TRBJ2-5 TRBD1 . TRBV5-1 TGCGCCAGCAGCACTAGACAGGGGGGACAAGAGACCCAGTACTTC CASSTRQGGQETQYF
TRBJ2-4 TRBD1 . TRBV7-3 TGTGCCAGCAGCTTAGCCGGGACAGGCGACATTCAGTACTTC CASSLAGTGDIQYF
TRBJ1-3 . . TRBV5-1 TGCGCCAGCAGCTTGGACTCTAGTTACGGAAACACCATATATTTT CASSLDSSYGNTIYF